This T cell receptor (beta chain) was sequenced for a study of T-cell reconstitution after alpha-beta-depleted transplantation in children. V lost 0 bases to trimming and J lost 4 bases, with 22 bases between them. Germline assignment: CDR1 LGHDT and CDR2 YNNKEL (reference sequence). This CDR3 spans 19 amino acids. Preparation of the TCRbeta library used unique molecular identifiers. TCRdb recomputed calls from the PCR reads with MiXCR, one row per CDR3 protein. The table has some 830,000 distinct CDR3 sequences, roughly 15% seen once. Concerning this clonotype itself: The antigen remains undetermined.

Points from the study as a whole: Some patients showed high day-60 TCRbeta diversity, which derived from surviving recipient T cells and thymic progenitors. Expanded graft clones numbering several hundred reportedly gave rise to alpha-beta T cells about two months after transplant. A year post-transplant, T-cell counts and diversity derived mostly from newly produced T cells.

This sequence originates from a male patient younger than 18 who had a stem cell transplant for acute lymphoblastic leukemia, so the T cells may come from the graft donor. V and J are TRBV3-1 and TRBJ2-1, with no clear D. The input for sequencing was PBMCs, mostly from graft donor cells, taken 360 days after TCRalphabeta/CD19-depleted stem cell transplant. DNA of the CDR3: TGTGCCAGCAGCCAAGATCACCCCGCCGGGTACCCCGGTTACAATGAGCAGTTCTTC. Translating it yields CASSQDHPAGYPGYNEQFF.